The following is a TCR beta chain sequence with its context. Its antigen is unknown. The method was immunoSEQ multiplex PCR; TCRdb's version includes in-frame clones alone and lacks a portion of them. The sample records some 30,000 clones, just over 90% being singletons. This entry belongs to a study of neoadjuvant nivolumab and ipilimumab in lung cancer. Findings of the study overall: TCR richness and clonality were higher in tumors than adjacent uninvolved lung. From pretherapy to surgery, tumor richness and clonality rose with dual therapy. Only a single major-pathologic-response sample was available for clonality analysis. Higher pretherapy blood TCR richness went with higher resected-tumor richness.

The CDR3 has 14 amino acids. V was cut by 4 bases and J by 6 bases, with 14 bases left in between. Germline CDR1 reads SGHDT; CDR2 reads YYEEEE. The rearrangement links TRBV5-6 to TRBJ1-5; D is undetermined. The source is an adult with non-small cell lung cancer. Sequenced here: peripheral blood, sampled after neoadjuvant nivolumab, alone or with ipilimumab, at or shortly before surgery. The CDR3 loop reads CASSRRRMSQPQHF. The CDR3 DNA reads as TGTGCCAGCAGCCGCCGGCGGATGAGTCAGCCCCAGCATTTT. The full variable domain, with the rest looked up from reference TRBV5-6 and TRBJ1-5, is DAGVTQSPTHLIKTRGQQVTLRCSPKSGHDTVSWYQQALGQGPQFIFQYYEEEERQRGNFPDRFSGHQFPNYSSELNVNALLLGDSALYLCASSRRRMSQPQHFGDGTRLSIL.